This TCR beta chain was observed in a study of cytomegalovirus exposure and HLA in healthy donors. Study information: An early release of data contained approximately 80 million unique TCRs, which came from HLA-typed donors.

PCR involved 60 Vbeta and 13 Jbeta primers. Assay used: immunoSEQ multiplex PCR; TCRdb lists only in-frame clones, some missing. Altogether tens of thousands of clones are present, approximately 84% being singletons, with the ten largest covering approximately 2.1%. This CDR3 comprises 15 residues. The germline V and J ends were trimmed by 4 bases and 5 bases, with 15 bases remaining between them. CDR1 MGHDK and CDR2 SYGVNS come from the germline V gene. A few counts support this clone. The chain links TRBV25-1 to TRBJ2-1; maybe TRBD2 (6 bases). The sample consisted of PBMCs. This TCR derives from a man aged 18 to 29 in good health and CMV-seronegative. CDR3 in amino acids: CASSGRLERDNEQFF. As DNA, the CDR3 is TGTGCCAGCAGTGGGAGACTAGAAAGGGACAATGAGCAGTTCTTC.